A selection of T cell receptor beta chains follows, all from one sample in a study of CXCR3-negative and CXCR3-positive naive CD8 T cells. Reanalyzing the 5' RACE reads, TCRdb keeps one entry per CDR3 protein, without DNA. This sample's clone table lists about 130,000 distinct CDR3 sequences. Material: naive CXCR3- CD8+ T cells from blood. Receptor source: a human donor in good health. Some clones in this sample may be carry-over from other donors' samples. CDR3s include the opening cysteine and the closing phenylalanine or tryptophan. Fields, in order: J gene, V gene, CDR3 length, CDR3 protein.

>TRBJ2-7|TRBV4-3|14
CASSRTGGIHEQYF
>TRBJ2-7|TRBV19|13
CASALELAYEQYF
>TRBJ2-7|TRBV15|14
CATSPQDRSYEQYF
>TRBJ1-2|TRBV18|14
CASSEGQTNYGYTF
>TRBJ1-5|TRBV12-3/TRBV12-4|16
CASSFRTGEFNQTQHF
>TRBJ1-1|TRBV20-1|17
CRSGKEGTDLGHTEAFF
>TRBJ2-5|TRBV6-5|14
CASSYMGVQETQYF
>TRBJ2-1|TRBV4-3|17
CASSQESRREGLNEQFF
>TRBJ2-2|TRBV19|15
CASSIDTGNTGELFF
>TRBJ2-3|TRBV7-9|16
CASSRTSGDSTDTQYF
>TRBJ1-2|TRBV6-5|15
CASSYGQGAYYGYTF